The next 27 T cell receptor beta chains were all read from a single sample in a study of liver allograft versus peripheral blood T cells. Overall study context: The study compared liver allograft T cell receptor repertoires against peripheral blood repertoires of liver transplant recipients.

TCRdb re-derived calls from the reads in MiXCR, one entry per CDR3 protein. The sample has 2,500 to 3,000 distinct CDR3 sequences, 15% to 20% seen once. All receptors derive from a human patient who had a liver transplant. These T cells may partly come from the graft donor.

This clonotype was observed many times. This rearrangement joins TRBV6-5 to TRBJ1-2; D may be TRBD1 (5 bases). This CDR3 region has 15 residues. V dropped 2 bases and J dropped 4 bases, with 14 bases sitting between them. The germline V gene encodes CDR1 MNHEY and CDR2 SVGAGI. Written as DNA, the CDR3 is TGTGCCAGCAGTTACCTCACCCAGGGCTTCTATGGCTACACCTTC. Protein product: CASSYLTQGFYGYTF.

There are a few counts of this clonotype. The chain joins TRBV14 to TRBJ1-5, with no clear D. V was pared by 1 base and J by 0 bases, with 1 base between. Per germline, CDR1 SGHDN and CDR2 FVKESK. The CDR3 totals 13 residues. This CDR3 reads CASSQASNQPQHF. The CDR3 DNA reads TGTGCCAGCAGCCAAGCTAGCAATCAGCCCCAGCATTTT.

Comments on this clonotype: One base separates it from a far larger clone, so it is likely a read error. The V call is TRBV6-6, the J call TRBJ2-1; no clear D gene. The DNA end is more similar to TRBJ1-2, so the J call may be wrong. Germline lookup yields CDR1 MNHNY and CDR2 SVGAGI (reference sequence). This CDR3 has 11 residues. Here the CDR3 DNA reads TGTGTCAGCAGTTACTCGGCCGGCTACACCTTC. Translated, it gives CVSSYSAGYTF.

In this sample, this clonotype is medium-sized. In DNA form, the CDR3 reads TGTGCCAGCAGTTTATCGGTCGACCGACGGTATGGCTACACCTTC. This gives the protein CASSLSVDRRYGYTF. The chain joins TRBV27 to TRBJ1-2; D not resolved. The germline gives CDR1 MNHEY, CDR2 SMNVEV (reference sequence). V lost 0 bases and J lost 5, with 13 bases in between. The CDR3 contains 15 residues.

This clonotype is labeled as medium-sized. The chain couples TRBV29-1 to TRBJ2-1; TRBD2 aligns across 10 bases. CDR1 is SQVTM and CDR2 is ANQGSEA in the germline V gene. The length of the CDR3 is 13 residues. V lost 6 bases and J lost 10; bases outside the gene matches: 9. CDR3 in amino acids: CSVSSGSLGEQFF. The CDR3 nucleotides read TGCAGCGTATCTAGCGGGAGCCTGGGGGAGCAGTTCTTC.

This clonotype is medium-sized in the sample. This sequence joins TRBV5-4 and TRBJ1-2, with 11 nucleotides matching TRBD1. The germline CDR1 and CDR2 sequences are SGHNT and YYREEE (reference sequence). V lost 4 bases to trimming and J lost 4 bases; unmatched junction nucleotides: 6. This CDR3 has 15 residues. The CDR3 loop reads CASSPGTGGIYGYTF. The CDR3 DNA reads TGTGCCAGCAGCCCAGGGACAGGGGGAATCTATGGCTACACCTTC.

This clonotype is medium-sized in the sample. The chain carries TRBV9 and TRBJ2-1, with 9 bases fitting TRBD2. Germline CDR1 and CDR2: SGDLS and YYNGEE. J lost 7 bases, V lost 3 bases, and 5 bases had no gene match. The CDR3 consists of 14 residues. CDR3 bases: TGTGCCAGCAGCGGTAGCGGGAGTGGAAATGAGCAGTTCTTC. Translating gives CASSGSGSGNEQFF.

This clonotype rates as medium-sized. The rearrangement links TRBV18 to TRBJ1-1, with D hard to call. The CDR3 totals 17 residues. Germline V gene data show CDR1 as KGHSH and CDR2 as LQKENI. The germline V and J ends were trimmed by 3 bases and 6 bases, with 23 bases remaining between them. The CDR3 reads CASSPSGSLPRKPEAFF. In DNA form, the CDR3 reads TGTGCCAGCTCACCTTCTGGCAGTCTACCCAGAAAACCTGAAGCTTTCTTT.

CDR3: CAGPSGGHTDTQYF. CDR3 nucleotides: TGTGCCGGCCCTAGCGGGGGTCACACAGATACGCAGTATTTT. The chain uses TRBV25-1 and TRBJ2-3; 10 bases align to TRBD2. V shed 11 bases, J shed 2 bases, and the junction held 7 bases outside the gene matches. The CDR3 extends over 14 amino acids. Germline CDR1 is MGHDK and CDR2 is SYGVNS.

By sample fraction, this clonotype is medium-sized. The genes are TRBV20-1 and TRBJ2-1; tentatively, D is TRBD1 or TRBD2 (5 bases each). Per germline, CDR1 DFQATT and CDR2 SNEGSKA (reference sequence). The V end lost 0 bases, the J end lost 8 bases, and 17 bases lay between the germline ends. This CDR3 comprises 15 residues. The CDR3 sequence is CSAREPGREIDEQFF. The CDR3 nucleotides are TGCAGTGCTAGAGAACCGGGACGAGAAATCGATGAGCAGTTCTTC.

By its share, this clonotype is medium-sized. The DNA of the CDR3 is TGTGCCAGCAGCTTAGGGACAGGGAACTATGGCTACACCTTC. Translating gives CASSLGTGNYGYTF. V usage is TRBV13 and J usage is TRBJ1-2; 7 bases are shared with TRBD1. The CDR3 loop spans 14 amino acids. CDR1 and CDR2 (germline): PRHDT, FYEKMQ (reference sequence). J gave up 2 bases and V 0 bases, and 0 bases lay outside the gene matches. Full variable domain (outside the CDR3, taken from reference TRBV13 and TRBJ1-2): AAGVIQSPRHLIKEKRETATLKCYPIPRHDTVYWYQQGPGQDPQFLISFYEKMQSDKGSIPDRFSAQQFSDYHSELNMSSLELGDSALYFCASSLGTGNYGYTFGSGTRLTVV.

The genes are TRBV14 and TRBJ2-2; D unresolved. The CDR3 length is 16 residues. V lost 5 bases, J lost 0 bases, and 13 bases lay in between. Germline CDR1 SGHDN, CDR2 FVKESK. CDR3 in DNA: TGTGCCAGCAGCTCTTCGGCAGCCCCGAACACCGGGGAGCTGTTTTTT. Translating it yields CASSSSAAPNTGELFF.

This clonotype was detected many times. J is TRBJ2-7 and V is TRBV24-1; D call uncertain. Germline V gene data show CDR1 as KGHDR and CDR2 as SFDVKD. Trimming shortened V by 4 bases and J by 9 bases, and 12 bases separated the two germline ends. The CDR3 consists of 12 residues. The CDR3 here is CATSDPTSRQYF. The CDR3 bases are TGTGCCACCAGTGACCCTACCTCAAGGCAGTACTTC.

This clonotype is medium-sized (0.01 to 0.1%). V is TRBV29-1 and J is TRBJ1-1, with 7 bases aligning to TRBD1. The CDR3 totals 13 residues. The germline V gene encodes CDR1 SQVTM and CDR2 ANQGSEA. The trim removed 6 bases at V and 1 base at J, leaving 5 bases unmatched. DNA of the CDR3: TGCAGCGTCCCGGGACAGACGAACACTGAAGCTTTCTTT. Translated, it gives CSVPGQTNTEAFF. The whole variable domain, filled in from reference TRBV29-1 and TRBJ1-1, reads SAVISQKPSRDICQRGTSLTIQCQVDSQVTMMFWYRQQPGQSLTLIATANQGSEATYESGFVIDKFPISRPNLTFSTLTVSNMSPEDSSIYLCSVPGQTNTEAFFGQGTRLTVV.

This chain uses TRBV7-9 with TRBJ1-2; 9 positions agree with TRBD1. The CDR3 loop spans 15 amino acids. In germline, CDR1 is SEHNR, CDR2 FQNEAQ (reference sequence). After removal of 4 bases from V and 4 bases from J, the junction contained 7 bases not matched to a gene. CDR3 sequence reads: CASSSTGQGAYGYTF. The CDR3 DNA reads TGTGCCAGCAGCTCGACGGGACAGGGCGCCTATGGCTACACCTTC.

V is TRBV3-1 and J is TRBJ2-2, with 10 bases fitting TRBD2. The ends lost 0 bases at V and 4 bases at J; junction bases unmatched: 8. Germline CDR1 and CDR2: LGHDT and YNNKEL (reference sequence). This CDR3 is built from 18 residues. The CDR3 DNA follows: TGTGCCAGCAGCCAAGAATTCCCCAGGACTAGCGGCACCGGGGAGCTGTTTTTT. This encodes CASSQEFPRTSGTGELFF.

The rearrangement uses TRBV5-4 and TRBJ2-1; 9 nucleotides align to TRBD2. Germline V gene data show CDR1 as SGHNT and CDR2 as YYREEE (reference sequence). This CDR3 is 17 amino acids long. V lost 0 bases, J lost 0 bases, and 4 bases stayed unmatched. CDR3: CASSLAGLASSYNEQFF. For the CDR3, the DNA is TGTGCCAGCAGCTTGGCCGGACTAGCGAGCTCCTACAATGAGCAGTTCTTC.

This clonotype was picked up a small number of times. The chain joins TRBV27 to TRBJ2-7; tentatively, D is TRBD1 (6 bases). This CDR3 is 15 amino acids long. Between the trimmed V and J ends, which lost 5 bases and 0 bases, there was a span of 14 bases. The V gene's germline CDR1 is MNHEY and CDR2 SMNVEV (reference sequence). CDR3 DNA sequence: TGTGCCAGCAGTATTACAGGGTACCTCTCCTACGAGCAGTACTTC. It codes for CASSITGYLSYEQYF.

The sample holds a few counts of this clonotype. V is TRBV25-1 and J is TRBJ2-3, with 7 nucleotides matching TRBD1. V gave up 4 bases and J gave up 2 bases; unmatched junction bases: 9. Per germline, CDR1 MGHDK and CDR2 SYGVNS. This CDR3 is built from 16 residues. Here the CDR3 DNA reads TGTGCCAGCAGTGCCCTGGACAGGATCGACACAGATACGCAGTATTTT. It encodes CASSALDRIDTDTQYF.

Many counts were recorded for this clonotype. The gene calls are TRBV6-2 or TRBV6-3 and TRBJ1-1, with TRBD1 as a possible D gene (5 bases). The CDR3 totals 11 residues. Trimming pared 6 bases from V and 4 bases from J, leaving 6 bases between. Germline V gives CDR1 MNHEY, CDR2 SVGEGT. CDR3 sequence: CASSGTTEAFF. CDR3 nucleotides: TGTGCCAGCAGCGGGACCACTGAAGCTTTCTTT.

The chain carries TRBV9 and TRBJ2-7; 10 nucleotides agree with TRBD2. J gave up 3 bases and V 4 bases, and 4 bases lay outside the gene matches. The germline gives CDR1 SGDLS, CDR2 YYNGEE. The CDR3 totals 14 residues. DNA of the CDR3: TGTGCCAGCAGCACTAGCGGGACGGGCTACGAGCAGTACTTC. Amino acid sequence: CASSTSGTGYEQYF.

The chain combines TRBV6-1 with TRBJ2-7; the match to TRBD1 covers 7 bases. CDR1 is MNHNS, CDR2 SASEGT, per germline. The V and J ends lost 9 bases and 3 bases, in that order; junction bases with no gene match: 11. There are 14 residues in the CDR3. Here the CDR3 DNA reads TGTGCCAGTGGGAGTGGGCAGGGGGACTACGAGCAGTACTTC. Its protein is CASGSGQGDYEQYF.

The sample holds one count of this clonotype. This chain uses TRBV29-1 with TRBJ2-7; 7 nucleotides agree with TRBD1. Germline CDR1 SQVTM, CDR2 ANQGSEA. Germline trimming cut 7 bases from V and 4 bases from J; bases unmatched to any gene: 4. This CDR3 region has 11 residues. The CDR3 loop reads CSGQGSYEQYF. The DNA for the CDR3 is TGCAGCGGACAGGGTAGTTACGAGCAGTACTTC.

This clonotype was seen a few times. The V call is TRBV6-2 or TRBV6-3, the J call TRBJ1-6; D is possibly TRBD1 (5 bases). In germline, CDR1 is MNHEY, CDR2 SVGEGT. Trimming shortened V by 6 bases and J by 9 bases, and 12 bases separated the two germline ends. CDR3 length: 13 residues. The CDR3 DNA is TGTGCCAGCAGACCCAGGGAGAGTTCACCCCTCCACTTT. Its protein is CASRPRESSPLHF.

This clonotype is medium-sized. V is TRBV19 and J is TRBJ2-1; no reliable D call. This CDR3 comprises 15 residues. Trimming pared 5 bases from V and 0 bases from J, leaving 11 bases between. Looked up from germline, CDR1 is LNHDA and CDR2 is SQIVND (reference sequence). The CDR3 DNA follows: TGTGCCAGTAGTGAAAGGTGGGACTCCTACAATGAGCAGTTCTTC. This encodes CASSERWDSYNEQFF.

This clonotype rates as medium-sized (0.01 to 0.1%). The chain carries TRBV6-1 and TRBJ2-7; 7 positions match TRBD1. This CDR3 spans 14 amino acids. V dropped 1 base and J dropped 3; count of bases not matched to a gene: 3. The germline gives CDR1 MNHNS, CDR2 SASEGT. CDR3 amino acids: CASSEGAGGYEQYF. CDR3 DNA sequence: TGTGCCAGCAGTGAAGGGGCAGGGGGCTACGAGCAGTACTTC.

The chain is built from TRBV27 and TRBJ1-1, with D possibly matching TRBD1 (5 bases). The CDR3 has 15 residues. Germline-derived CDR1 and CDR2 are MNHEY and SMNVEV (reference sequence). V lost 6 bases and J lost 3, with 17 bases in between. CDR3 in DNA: TGTGCCAGCAGAGGGTCACACCGGGGCTACACTGAAGCTTTCTTT. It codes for CASRGSHRGYTEAFF.